One sample yielded the 21 T cell receptor beta chains listed below, sequenced in a study of blood T cells in healthy people across ages. Primers used in a second PCR of about 6 to 11 cycles were a sample-barcoded 5' primer and a J-beta primer mix. TCRdb ran MiXCR on the 5' RACE reads and lists one entry per CDR3 protein. The profile shows some 700,000 distinct CDR3 sequences, roughly 43% of them singletons. Sequenced sample: blood. Receptor source: a woman aged 60 to 75 in good health.

This clonotype was counted at least ten times. The gene calls are TRBV4-3 and TRBJ2-3, with TRBD2 matching 12 bases. The CDR3 spans 16 residues. CDR1 is LGHNA and CDR2 is YSLEER in the germline V gene. With V trimmed by 2 bases and J by 7 bases, 7 bases remained unmatched. The DNA of the CDR3 is TGCGCCAGCAGCCAATCCTGGACTAGCGGGATTCATACGCAGTATTTT. This codes for CASSQSWTSGIHTQYF.

Concerning this clonotype itself: The junction differs from germline at one of its ends, possibly a read error. The chain combines TRBV6-5 with TRBJ2-5; TRBD1 agrees at 8 bases. Germline V gene data show CDR1 as MNHEY and CDR2 as SVGAGI. The CDR3 sequence is 14 residues long. The CDR3 DNA follows: TGTGCCGGCAGTCACCCAGGGGGCACAGAGACCCAGTACTTC. Translation: CAGSHPGGTETQYF.

This clonotype was recorded only once. CDR3 sequence reads: CASSFQGGDEKLFF. Here the CDR3 DNA reads TGTGCCAGCAGTTTTCAGGGGGGGGATGAAAAACTGTTTTTT. The chain recombines TRBV12-3 or TRBV12-4 with TRBJ1-4, with 7 bases identical to TRBD1. Trimming took 3 bases from V and 6 from J; bases not matched to a gene: 4. The CDR3 totals 14 residues.

This clonotype was detected only a few times. The V and J genes are TRBV27 and TRBJ2-3; 14 bases map to TRBD2. Germline V gene lookup returns CDR1 MNHEY and CDR2 SMNVEV (reference sequence). CDR3 length: 16 amino acids. The V segment lost 5 bases and the J segment 8 bases; nucleotides outside the gene matches: 9. The CDR3 protein is CASSLRTSGRLVTQYF. DNA of the CDR3: TGTGCCAGCAGTCTCCGGACTAGCGGGAGGCTAGTTACGCAGTATTTT.

In regard to this clonotype: This clone may be a read error of a much larger clone one base away. The chain combines TRBV5-5 with TRBJ2-1, with 10 positions matching TRBD2. V lost 4 bases and J lost 8; bases outside the gene matches: 15. The CDR3 extends over 17 amino acids. CDR1 is SGHKS, CDR2 YYEKEE, per germline (reference sequence). In DNA form, the CDR3 reads TGTGCCAGCAGCCTCCTACTAGCGGGGATATTTTACCATGAGCAGTTCTTC. This gives the protein CASSLLLAGIFYHEQFF.

This clonotype turned up a few times. The chain links TRBV4-2 to TRBJ2-5, with 7 bases identical to TRBD2. CDR1 is LGHNA and CDR2 is YNFKEQ in the germline V gene. V shed 0 bases and J 11 bases; nucleotides not matched to a gene: 24. The CDR3 runs 19 residues. CDR3 DNA sequence: TGTGCCAGCAGCCAAGAAGGAGCGGGGTCCAGTGGCTCCTACAATGAGCAGTACTTC. Translating gives CASSQEGAGSSGSYNEQYF.

This clonotype was seen only a few times. The CDR3 nucleotides read TGCAGTGCTACCCCGACTAGCGGGGGGGCGATCCGGCAGTTCTTC. This translates into CSATPTSGGAIRQFF. The rearrangement links TRBV20-1 to TRBJ2-1; TRBD2 agrees at 14 bases. The length of the CDR3 is 15 residues. After removal of 4 bases from V and 12 bases from J, the junction contained 11 bases not matched to a gene. From germline, CDR1 is DFQATT and CDR2 SNEGSKA (reference sequence).

This clonotype turned up a few times. This rearrangement joins TRBV12-5 to TRBJ2-3, with TRBD2 as a possible D gene (6 bases). There are 17 residues in the CDR3. V was cut by 1 base and J by 1 base, with 15 bases left in between. Germline V gene lookup returns CDR1 LGHNT and CDR2 FRNRAP. The CDR3 nucleotides read TGTGCTAGTGGTTTGGGTGGGGGGACGGGAGGCACAGATACGCAGTATTTT. As protein: CASGLGGGTGGTDTQYF.

This clonotype was seen a few times. This chain links TRBV6-5 with TRBJ2-1; D not resolved. From germline, CDR1 is MNHEY and CDR2 SVGAGI. V lost 6 bases and J lost 5, with 14 bases in between. There are 14 residues in the CDR3. The CDR3 sequence: CASSLNSANNEQFF. The CDR3 DNA sequence: TGTGCCAGCAGCCTGAACAGTGCCAACAATGAGCAGTTCTTC.

The chain joins TRBV20-1 to TRBJ1-2, with TRBD1 matching over 7 bases. The J segment lost 4 bases and the V segment lost 6 bases, leaving 11 bases of the junction unmatched. Germline V CDR1 and CDR2: DFQATT, SNEGSKA (reference sequence). This CDR3 region has 14 residues. CDR3 nucleotide sequence: TGCAGTGCCCAAGACGCCGGGACAGCCTATGGCTACACCTTC. It codes for CSAQDAGTAYGYTF.

This clonotype was recorded once. The chain recombines TRBV20-1 with TRBJ1-5; TRBD1 agrees at 7 bases. CDR1 is DFQATT, CDR2 SNEGSKA, per germline (reference sequence). V was pared by 0 bases and J by 0 bases, with 5 bases of the junction left unmatched. The CDR3 extends over 16 amino acids. The CDR3, as DNA: TGCAGTGCTAGAGATCAAACAGGGGATAGCAATCAGCCCCAGCATTTT. Translating it yields CSARDQTGDSNQPQHF.

The rearrangement joins TRBV14 to TRBJ2-1; the D is unclear. The CDR3 spans 12 residues. Germline assignment: CDR1 SGHDN and CDR2 FVKESK. V lost 4 bases to trimming and J lost 12 bases, with 13 bases between them. The DNA for the CDR3 is TGTGCCAGCAGCCTAGTTTTGGGTGGGCAGTTCTTC. Translation: CASSLVLGGQFF.

This chain uses TRBV4-1 with TRBJ2-2, with 7 bases that match TRBD2. CDR3 length: 17 amino acids. Germline CDR1 is MGHRA and CDR2 is YSYEKL. V shed 0 bases and J 3 bases; nucleotides not matched to a gene: 7. The CDR3 bases are TGCGCCAGCAGCCAAGATCGGGGAGGGGATCACACCGGGGAGCTGTTTTTT. Protein sequence: CASSQDRGGDHTGELFF.

This rearrangement joins TRBV28 to TRBJ2-1, with D possibly TRBD2 on 5 matching bases. The J call could be wrong; TRBJ2-7 is a better fit for the DNA end. Germline V gene sequence: CDR1 MDHEN, CDR2 SYDVKM. The CDR3 loop spans 14 amino acids. In nucleotides, the CDR3 is TGTGCCAGCATAGGCAGCGGATCGTACAATGAGCAGTACTTC. Translating gives CASIGSGSYNEQYF.

The chain has TRBV9 and TRBJ2-5; no firm D call. Germline CDR1 SGDLS, CDR2 YYNGEE. This CDR3 region has 13 residues. V was clipped by 1 base and J by 5 bases, with 9 bases between them. CDR3 nucleotide sequence: TGTGCCAGCAGCGTAAAAGCGTTTGAGACCCAGTACTTC. Its translation: CASSVKAFETQYF.

The rearrangement uses TRBV12-3 or TRBV12-4 and TRBJ1-4; D is unclear. The CDR3 has 11 amino acids. V dropped 3 bases and J dropped 8 bases, with 4 bases sitting between them. The CDR3 region is CASSFEEKLFF. In DNA form, the CDR3 reads TGTGCCAGCAGTTTCGAGGAAAAACTGTTTTTT.

A few counts support this clonotype. The chain employs TRBV5-1 and TRBJ1-5, with TRBD1 matching 9 bases. The CDR3 contains 14 residues. CDR1 and CDR2 from the germline V gene are SGHRS and YFSETQ. With V trimmed by 4 bases and J by 6 bases, 5 bases remained unmatched. CDR3 DNA: TGCGCCAGCAGCCCGGACAGGGGAGGTCAGCCCCAGCATTTT. Protein: CASSPDRGGQPQHF. Full variable domain (rest looked up from reference TRBV5-1 and TRBJ1-5): KAGVTQTPRYLIKTRGQQVTLSCSPISGHRSVSWYQQTPGQGLQFLFEYFSETQRNKGNFPGRFSGRQFSNSRSEMNVSTLELGDSALYLCASSPDRGGQPQHFGDGTRLSIL.

V and J are TRBV7-3 and TRBJ2-6; D not resolved. V lost 1 base, J lost 2 bases, and 9 bases lay in between. Germline V gene lookup returns CDR1 SGHTA and CDR2 FQGTGA. The length of the CDR3 is 16 residues. CDR3 sequence: CASSLNRQAGANVLTF. CDR3 sequence (DNA): TGTGCCAGCAGCTTAAATCGGCAGGCTGGGGCCAACGTCCTGACTTTC.

V gene TRBV20-1 combines with J gene TRBJ2-5; D unclear. Germline V CDR1 and CDR2: DFQATT, SNEGSKA (reference sequence). Trimming left V 6 bases short and J 11 bases short, with 19 bases between. The CDR3 has 12 residues. The CDR3, as DNA: TGCAGTGCCCCTCGCTCCATAAATGAGCAGTACTTC. Its translation is CSAPRSINEQYF.

In its sample, this clonotype was seen a few times. The chain has TRBV27 and TRBJ1-2, with a weak D call TRBD1 (6 bases). Deletions cut 7 bases from V and 8 bases from J, with 20 bases between. Germline CDR1 reads MNHEY; CDR2 reads SMNVEV (reference sequence). The CDR3 spans 14 residues. CDR3 sequence (DNA): TGTGCCAGCAAATACAGCCGAGGACAGCGGGGCTACACCTTC. It encodes CASKYSRGQRGYTF.

This clonotype has more than one count but fewer than ten. The chain uses TRBV20-1 and TRBJ1-4; tentative D call: TRBD1 (6 bases). Trimming stripped 4 bases from V and 7 bases from J, with 13 bases between. There are 13 residues in the CDR3. Per the germline V gene, CDR1 is DFQATT and CDR2 is SNEGSKA (reference sequence). The CDR3 DNA follows: TGCAGTGCTATACAGGGAGTGGCTGAAAAACTGTTTTTT. Translation gives CSAIQGVAEKLFF.